This record concerns one T cell receptor (beta chain) sequence. The antigen is not known. The data were produced by immunoSEQ multiplex PCR, yet TCRdb's version contains in-frame clones alone and is incomplete. The sample lists about 22,000 clones; 78% were seen once. This entry belongs to a study of cytotoxic CD8 clonotypes in ibrutinib-treated CLL. Notes on the study in general: Sample timing was unmatched between remission and later-progressing patients; lymph nodes unstudied. The clonality went up when patients responded to ibrutinib and dropped back toward baseline at progression.

This CDR3 is built from 15 residues. CDR1 and CDR2 (germline): LNHNV, YYDKDF (reference sequence). V was clipped by 5 bases and J by 7 bases, with 20 bases between them. Libraries of TCR beta were made from roughly 1.8 micrograms of genomic DNA that came from cryopreserved PBMCs. This clonotype originated in a human donor with chronic lymphocytic leukemia. The chain joins TRBV15 to TRBJ2-5, with D perhaps given as TRBD1 or TRBD2 (6 bases each). Sample: PBMCs, taken before ibrutinib treatment. CDR3 sequence: CATSSRRGQGGTQYF. In DNA form, the CDR3 reads TGTGCCACCAGCTCCCGTCGGGGGCAAGGGGGGACCCAGTACTTC.